These T cell receptor beta chains were read from a single sample in a study of shared T cell receptors in the human thymus. The protocol was immunoSEQ multiplex PCR, while the TCRdb copy is restricted to in-frame clones and leaves out a portion. The sample carries approximately 660,000 clones, over 75% recorded once. This same sample was also part of a study on human thymus T cells.

Sequenced material: thymocytes. The receptors were gathered from a boy in the first two years of life with a congenital heart defect. Both conserved end residues are part of each CDR3.

v_call	j_call	cdr3_aa
TRBV4-3	TRBJ2-1	CASSLLRWASVNEQFF
TRBV6-6	TRBJ2-5	CASSETGAKTQYF
TRBV7-9	TRBJ2-5	CASSLASGPETQYF
TRBV9	TRBJ2-3	CASSVGTSPDTQYF
TRBV12-2	TRBJ2-7	CASRLHRGLTYEQYF
TRBV11-2	TRBJ1-1	CASSLERGGTEAFF
TRBV4-3	TRBJ2-1	CASSQVLREAYNEQFF
TRBV5-4	TRBJ2-5	CASSFGRVRETQYF
TRBV7-2	TRBJ2-5	CASSRGLAETQETQYF
TRBV6-1	TRBJ2-5	CASSPVLAGVETQYF
TRBV5-6	TRBJ2-6	CASSLGGQGLSGANVLTF
TRBV7-3	TRBJ2-2	CASSLGVFGDRGITGELFF
TRBV14	TRBJ2-1	CASSQEGQDEQFF
TRBV9	TRBJ2-7	CASSPMSPERGVPRSYEQYF
TRBV25-1	TRBJ2-7	CASFRAPYRDRADEQYF
TRBV7-4	TRBJ1-5	CASSTNRDRVQPQHF
TRBV6-5	TRBJ2-5	CASSYVGGGETQYF
TRBV27	TRBJ2-7	CASSSGTDSPYEQYF
TRBV28	TRBJ2-1	CASSLWSSGGPEQFF
TRBV7-6	TRBJ2-1	CASSFNTANSSYNEQFF
TRBV27	TRBJ2-3	CASAGTSGGDRDTDTQYF
TRBV27	TRBJ2-3	CASSKRTSGRESTDTQYF
TRBV5-8	TRBJ2-7	CASRDRGREQYF
TRBV12-5	TRBJ1-2	CASGLGDNYGYTF
TRBV27	TRBJ2-1	CASSLQGPSGYYNEQFF
TRBV30	TRBJ2-7	CAWSAGEYEQYF
TRBV11-2	TRBJ2-7	CASSLVGAGVPMSYEQYF
TRBV6-5	TRBJ2-7	CASVSVGGYEQYF
TRBV7-6	TRBJ2-7	CASSQQGQILSSYEQYF
TRBV5-1	TRBJ1-1	CASSPLPDRVRGMNTEAFF
TRBV6-5	TRBJ2-7	CASSSTRGSYEQYF
TRBV15	TRBJ1-4	CATSRESRYRNEKLFF
TRBV4-1	TRBJ2-7	CASSQDPQGQGAGQYF
TRBV13	TRBJ2-1	CASSILLPGQIDNEQFF
TRBV28	TRBJ1-2	CASSLLPLKPGYTF
TRBV5-1	TRBJ2-7	CASSDTGTSGRRTYEQYF
TRBV27	TRBJ2-1	CASSLGSGAAGAKVEGEQFF
TRBV11-3	TRBJ2-7	CASSQGAITHDYEQYF
TRBV14	TRBJ1-1	CASSQERILTMNTEAFF
TRBV11-3	.	CASSSPREDPYEQYF
TRBV11-3	TRBJ1-3	CASSYVIGQQPPSSGNTIYF
TRBV7-2	TRBJ1-5	CASSPGEGGQGSNQPQHF
TRBV9	TRBJ2-1	CASSVEGLAEYPEQFF